The 13 T cell receptor beta chains below come from one sample, sequenced in a study of lymphopenia after photon versus proton radiotherapy. Assay: immunoSEQ multiplex PCR; the TCRdb copy retains only in-frame clones and omits some. This table has around 26,000 clones, around 81% appearing once. Sequencing used peripheral blood, obtained from a patient treated with photon-based radiotherapy. These receptor sequences come from a man aged 50 to 60 with gastric cancer.

The chain joins TRBV15 to TRBJ1-4; 7 bases align to TRBD1. CDR3 length: 16 amino acids. The trim removed 5 bases at V and 3 bases at J, leaving 9 bases unmatched. Germline V lookup: CDR1 LNHNV, CDR2 YYDKDF (reference sequence). CDR3: CATSHLGTASNEKLFF. CDR3 sequence (DNA): TGTGCCACCAGCCACCTCGGGACAGCCTCTAATGAAAAACTGTTTTTT.

The rearrangement joins TRBV4-3 to TRBJ2-3; D might be TRBD2 (5 bases). CDR1 LGHNA and CDR2 YSLEER come from the germline V gene. Trimming took 3 bases from V and 3 from J, leaving 10 bases between them. The CDR3 runs 14 residues. The CDR3 loop is CASSHSLDTDTQYF. CDR3 DNA: TGCGCCAGCAGCCATTCACTAGATACAGATACGCAGTATTTT.

This chain connects TRBV5-4 to TRBJ2-6, with 9 bases fitting TRBD1. The CDR3 runs to 15 residues. Germline CDR1 and CDR2: SGHNT and YYREEE (reference sequence). J gave up 10 bases and V 4 bases, and 9 bases lay outside the gene matches. This CDR3 is CASSPAGGQGNVLTF. CDR3 coding DNA: TGTGCCAGCAGCCCGGCAGGGGGACAGGGAAACGTCCTGACTTTC.

This chain links TRBV6-1 with TRBJ1-3; D ambiguous. This CDR3 region has 14 residues. Trimming took 1 base from V and 2 from J, leaving 6 bases between them. Germline CDR1 reads MNHNS; CDR2 reads SASEGT. CDR3 amino acids: CASSEVHTGNTIYF. The DNA for the CDR3 is TGTGCCAGCAGTGAAGTCCATACTGGAAACACCATATATTTT.

The V and J genes are TRBV11-1 and TRBJ2-1, with 7 nucleotides matching TRBD2. The CDR3 length is 14 residues. The V and J ends lost 2 bases and 6 bases, in that order; junction bases with no gene match: 4. Germline CDR1 is SGHAT and CDR2 is FQDESV (reference sequence). CDR3 DNA: TGTGCCAGCAGCTTAAGGCGGGGGTCCAATGAGCAGTTCTTC. Residues: CASSLRRGSNEQFF.

The chain has TRBV27 and TRBJ2-2; 9 nucleotides line up with TRBD1. Germline V gives CDR1 MNHEY, CDR2 SMNVEV (reference sequence). This CDR3 region has 16 residues. V gave up 8 bases and J gave up 6 bases; unmatched junction bases: 13. As DNA, the CDR3 is TGTGCCAGCTCCACGAGGGACAGGGTGTCCCCCGGGGAGCTGTTTTTT. Translated: CASSTRDRVSPGELFF.

The chain combines TRBV5-5 with TRBJ2-3, with 9 bases identical to TRBD2. The germline V gene encodes CDR1 SGHKS and CDR2 YYEKEE (reference sequence). The CDR3 spans 17 residues. Germline trimming cut 4 bases from V and 1 base from J; bases unmatched to any gene: 10. This CDR3 reads CASSPELAGAGTDTQYF. The CDR3 DNA sequence: TGTGCCAGCAGCCCCGAATTAGCGGGGGCCGGCACAGATACGCAGTATTTT. The entire variable domain, with the rest obtained from reference TRBV5-5 and TRBJ2-3, is as follows: DAGVTQSPTHLIKTRGQQVTLRCSPISGHKSVSWYQQVLGQGPQFIFQYYEKEERGRGNFPDRFSARQFPNYSSELNVNALLLGDSALYLCASSPELAGAGTDTQYFGPGTRLTVL.

The chain carries TRBV6-1 and TRBJ1-3; D unresolved. The CDR3 runs 13 residues. CDR1 MNHNS and CDR2 SASEGT come from the germline V gene. Trimming removed 2 bases at V and 8 bases at J, with 10 bases between. CDR3 protein: CASSEYAGYTIYF. CDR3 bases: TGTGCCAGCAGTGAATACGCGGGTTACACCATATATTTT.

V gene TRBV12-5 combines with J gene TRBJ1-3; no definite D call. Trimming removed 0 bases from V and 3 bases from J, with 21 bases in between. This CDR3 is built from 19 residues. Germline loops: CDR1 LGHNT, CDR2 FRNRAP. The CDR3, as DNA: TGTGCTAGTGGTTTGGTAGTGGCAGTAGCCTCCCTGGGTGGAAACACCATATATTTT. It is translated as CASGLVVAVASLGGNTIYF.

V gene TRBV12-5 combines with J gene TRBJ1-6, with D possibly TRBD1 on 6 matching bases. The V and J ends lost 5 bases and 9 bases respectively, with 11 bases between them. CDR1 and CDR2 from the germline V gene are LGHNT and FRNRAP. CDR3 length: 13 residues. The DNA for the CDR3 is TGTGCTAGTGGTCTCGACAGGTCTTCACCCCTCCACTTT. Its translation is CASGLDRSSPLHF.

This clone was picked up a small number of times. The chain uses TRBV29-1 and TRBJ1-1; no clear D gene. The germline V gene encodes CDR1 SQVTM and CDR2 ANQGSEA. The CDR3 is 12 residues long. The ends were cut back, 6 bases at V and 0 bases at J, with 8 bases in the middle. The CDR3 reads CSVSDLNTEAFF. The CDR3 nucleotides read TGCAGCGTCAGTGACTTGAACACTGAAGCTTTCTTT. The full variable domain, rest sourced from reference TRBV29-1 and TRBJ1-1, is SAVISQKPSRDICQRGTSLTIQCQVDSQVTMMFWYRQQPGQSLTLIATANQGSEATYESGFVIDKFPISRPNLTFSTLTVSNMSPEDSSIYLCSVSDLNTEAFFGQGTRLTVV.

This chain links TRBV9 with TRBJ2-1, with 8 bases fitting TRBD2. The CDR3 covers 14 residues. J gave up 8 bases and V 1 base, and 5 bases lay outside the gene matches. The germline V gene encodes CDR1 SGDLS and CDR2 YYNGEE. CDR3 nucleotides: TGTGCCAGCAGCGTACGCGGGGGGTTATATGAGCAGTTCTTC. This translates into CASSVRGGLYEQFF.

The chain has TRBV13 and TRBJ1-6; TRBD1 aligns across 8 bases. This CDR3 is 16 amino acids long. In germline, CDR1 is PRHDT, CDR2 FYEKMQ (reference sequence). V gave up 2 bases and J gave up 4 bases; unmatched junction bases: 4. The CDR3 loop is CASSLRTGLYNSPLHF. As DNA, the CDR3 is TGTGCCAGCAGCTTACGGACAGGGCTTTATAATTCACCCCTCCACTTT.